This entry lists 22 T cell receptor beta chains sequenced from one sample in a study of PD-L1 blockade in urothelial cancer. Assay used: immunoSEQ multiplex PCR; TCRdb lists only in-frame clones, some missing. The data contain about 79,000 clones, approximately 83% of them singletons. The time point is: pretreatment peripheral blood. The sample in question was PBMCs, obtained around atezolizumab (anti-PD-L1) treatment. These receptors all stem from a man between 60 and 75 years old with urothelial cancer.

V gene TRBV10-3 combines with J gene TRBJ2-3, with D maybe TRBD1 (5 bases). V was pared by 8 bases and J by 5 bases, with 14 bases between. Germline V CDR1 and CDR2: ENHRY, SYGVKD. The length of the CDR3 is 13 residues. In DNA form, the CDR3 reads TGTGCCATCTCTAAGGGGCCCGTAGATACGCAGTATTTT. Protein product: CAISKGPVDTQYF.

The CDR3 DNA follows: TGCAGCGTTGAAGGTGTCAGGGAAGGGTACGAGCAGTACTTC. Encoded protein: CSVEGVREGYEQYF. The chain joins TRBV29-1 to TRBJ2-7, with a tentative D call TRBD1 (5 bases). The CDR3 has 14 residues. Trimming shortened V by 1 base and J by 4 bases, and 14 bases separated the two germline ends. CDR1 is SQVTM and CDR2 is ANQGSEA in the germline V gene.

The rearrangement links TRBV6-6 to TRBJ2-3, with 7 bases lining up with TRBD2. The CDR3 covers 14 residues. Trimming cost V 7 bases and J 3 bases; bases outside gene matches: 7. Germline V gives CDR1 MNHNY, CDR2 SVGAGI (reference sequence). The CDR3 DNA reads TGTGCCAGCAAGATAACTAGCGCGACAGATACGCAGTATTTT. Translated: CASKITSATDTQYF.

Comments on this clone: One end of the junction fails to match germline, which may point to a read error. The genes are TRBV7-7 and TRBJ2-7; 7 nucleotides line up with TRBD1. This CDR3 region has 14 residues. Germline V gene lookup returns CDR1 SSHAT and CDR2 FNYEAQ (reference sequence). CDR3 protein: CASSRDRTSYEQYF. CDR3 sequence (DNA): TGTGCTAGCAGTCGGGACAGAACCTCCTACGAGCAGTACTTC.

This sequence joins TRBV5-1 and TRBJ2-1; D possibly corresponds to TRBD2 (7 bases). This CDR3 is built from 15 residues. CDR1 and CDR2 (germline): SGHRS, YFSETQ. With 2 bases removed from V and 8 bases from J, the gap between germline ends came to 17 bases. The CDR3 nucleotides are TGCGCCAGCAGCTTCGGGCCGCGGGGGCGCGATGAGCAGTTCTTC. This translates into CASSFGPRGRDEQFF.

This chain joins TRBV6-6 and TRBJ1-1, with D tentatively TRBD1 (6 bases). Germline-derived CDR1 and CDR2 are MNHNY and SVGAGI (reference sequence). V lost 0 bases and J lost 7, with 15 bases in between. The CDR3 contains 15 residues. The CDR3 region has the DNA TGTGCCAGCAGTTACTCGAGGGGGATAGAGGATGAAGCTTTCTTT. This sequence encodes CASSYSRGIEDEAFF.

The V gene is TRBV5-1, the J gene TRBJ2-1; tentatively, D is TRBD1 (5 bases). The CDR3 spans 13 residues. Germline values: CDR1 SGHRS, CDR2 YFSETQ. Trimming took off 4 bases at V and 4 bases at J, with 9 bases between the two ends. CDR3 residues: CASSPDSYNEQFF. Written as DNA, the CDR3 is TGCGCCAGCAGCCCAGACAGTTACAATGAGCAGTTCTTC.

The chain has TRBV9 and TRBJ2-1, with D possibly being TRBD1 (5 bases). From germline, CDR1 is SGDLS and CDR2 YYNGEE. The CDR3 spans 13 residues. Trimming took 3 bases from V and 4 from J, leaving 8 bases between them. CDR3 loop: CASSAQGYNEQFF. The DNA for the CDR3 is TGTGCCAGCAGCGCTCAGGGTTACAATGAGCAGTTCTTC.

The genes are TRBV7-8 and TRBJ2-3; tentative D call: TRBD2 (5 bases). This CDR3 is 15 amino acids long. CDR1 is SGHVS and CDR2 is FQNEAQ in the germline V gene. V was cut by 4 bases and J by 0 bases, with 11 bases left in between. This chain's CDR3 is CASSYGLHSTDTQYF. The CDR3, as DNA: TGTGCCAGCAGCTACGGACTTCACAGCACAGATACGCAGTATTTT. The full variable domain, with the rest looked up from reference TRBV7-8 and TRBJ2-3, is GAGVSQSPRYKVAKRGQDVALRCDPISGHVSLFWYQQALGQGPEFLTYFQNEAQLDKSGLPSDRFFAERPEGSVSTLKIQRTQQEDSAVYLCASSYGLHSTDTQYFGPGTRLTVL.

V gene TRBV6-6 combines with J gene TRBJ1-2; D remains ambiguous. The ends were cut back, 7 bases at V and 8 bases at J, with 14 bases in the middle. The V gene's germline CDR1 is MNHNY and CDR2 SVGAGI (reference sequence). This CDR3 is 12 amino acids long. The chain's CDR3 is CASIDRQEGYTF. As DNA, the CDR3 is TGTGCCAGCATCGACCGACAAGAGGGCTACACCTTC.

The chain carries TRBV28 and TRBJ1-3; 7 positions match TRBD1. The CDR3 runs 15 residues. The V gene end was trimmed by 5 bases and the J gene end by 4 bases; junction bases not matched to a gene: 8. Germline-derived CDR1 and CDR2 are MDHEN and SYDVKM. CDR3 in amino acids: CASSLTGVMGNTIYF. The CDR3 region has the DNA TGTGCCAGCAGTCTCACAGGGGTGATGGGAAACACCATATATTTT.

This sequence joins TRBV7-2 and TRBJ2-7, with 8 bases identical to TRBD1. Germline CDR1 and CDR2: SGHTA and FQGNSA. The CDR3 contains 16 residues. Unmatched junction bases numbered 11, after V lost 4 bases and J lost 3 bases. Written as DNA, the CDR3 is TGTGCCAGCAGCTCGCGACTCGGACAGGGACTCTACGAGCAGTACTTC. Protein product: CASSSRLGQGLYEQYF.

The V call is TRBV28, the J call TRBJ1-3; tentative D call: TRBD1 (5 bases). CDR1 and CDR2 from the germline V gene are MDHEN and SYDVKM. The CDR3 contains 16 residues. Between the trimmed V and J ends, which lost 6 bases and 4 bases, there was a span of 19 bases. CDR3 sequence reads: CASSRALQGSGNTIYF. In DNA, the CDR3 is TGTGCCAGCAGCCGAGCCCTCCAGGGAAGCGGAAACACCATATATTTT.

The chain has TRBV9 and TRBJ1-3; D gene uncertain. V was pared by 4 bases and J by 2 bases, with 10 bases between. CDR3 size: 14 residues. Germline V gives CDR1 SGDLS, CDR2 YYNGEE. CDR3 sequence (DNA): TGTGCCAGCAGCCCCCGGTCCCCTGGAAACACCATATATTTT. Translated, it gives CASSPRSPGNTIYF.

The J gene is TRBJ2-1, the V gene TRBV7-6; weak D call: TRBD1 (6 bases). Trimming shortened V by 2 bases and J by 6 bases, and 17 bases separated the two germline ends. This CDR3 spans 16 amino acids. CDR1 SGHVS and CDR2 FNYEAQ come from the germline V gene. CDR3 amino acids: CASSLFGGASVNEQFF. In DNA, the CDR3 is TGTGCCAGCAGCTTATTTGGGGGCGCATCAGTCAATGAGCAGTTCTTC.

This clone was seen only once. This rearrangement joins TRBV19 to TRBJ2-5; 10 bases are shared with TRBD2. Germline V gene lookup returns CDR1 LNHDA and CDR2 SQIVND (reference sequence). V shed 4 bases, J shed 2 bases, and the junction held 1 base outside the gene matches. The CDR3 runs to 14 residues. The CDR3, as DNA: TGTGCCAGTAGTAAACTAGCGGGGCAAGAGACCCAGTACTTC. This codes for CASSKLAGQETQYF. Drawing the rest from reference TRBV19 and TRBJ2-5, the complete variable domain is DGGITQSPKYLFRKEGQNVTLSCEQNLNHDAMYWYRQDPGQGLRLIYYSQIVNDFQKGDIAEGYSVSREKKESFPLTVTSAQKNPTAFYLCASSKLAGQETQYFGPGTRLLVL.

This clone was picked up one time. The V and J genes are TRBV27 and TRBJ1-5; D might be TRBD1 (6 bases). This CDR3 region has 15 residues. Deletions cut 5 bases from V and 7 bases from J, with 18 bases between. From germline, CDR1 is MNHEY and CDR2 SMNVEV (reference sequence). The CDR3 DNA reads TGTGCCAGCAGTCCTCGAACAGGGCTGAGGCAGCCCCAGCATTTT. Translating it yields CASSPRTGLRQPQHF.

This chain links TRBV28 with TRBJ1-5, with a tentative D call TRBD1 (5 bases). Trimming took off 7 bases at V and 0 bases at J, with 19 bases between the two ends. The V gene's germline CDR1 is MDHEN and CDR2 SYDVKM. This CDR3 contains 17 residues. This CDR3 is CASTESRGGGSNQPQHF. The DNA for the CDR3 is TGTGCCAGCACCGAATCCCGCGGGGGGGGTAGCAATCAGCCCCAGCATTTT.

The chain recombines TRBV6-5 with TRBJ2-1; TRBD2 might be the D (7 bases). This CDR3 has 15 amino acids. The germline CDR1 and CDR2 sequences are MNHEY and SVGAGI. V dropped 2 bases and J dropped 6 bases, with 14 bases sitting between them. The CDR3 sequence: CASSYGGGSGNEQFF. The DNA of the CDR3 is TGTGCCAGCAGTTACGGGGGGGGCTCCGGCAATGAGCAGTTCTTC.

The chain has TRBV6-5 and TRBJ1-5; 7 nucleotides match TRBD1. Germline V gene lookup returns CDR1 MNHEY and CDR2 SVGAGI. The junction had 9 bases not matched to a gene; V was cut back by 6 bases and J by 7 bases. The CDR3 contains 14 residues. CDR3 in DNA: TGTGCCAGCAGAACAGGGGTCCCGGGACAGCCCCAGCATTTT. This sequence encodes CASRTGVPGQPQHF.

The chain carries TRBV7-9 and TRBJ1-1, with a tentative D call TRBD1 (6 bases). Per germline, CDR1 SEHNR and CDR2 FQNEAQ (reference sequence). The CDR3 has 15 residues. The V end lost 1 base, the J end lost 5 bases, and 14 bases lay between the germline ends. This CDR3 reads CASSLEGGPGTEAFF. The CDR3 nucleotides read TGTGCCAGCAGCTTAGAGGGGGGGCCCGGAACTGAAGCTTTCTTT.

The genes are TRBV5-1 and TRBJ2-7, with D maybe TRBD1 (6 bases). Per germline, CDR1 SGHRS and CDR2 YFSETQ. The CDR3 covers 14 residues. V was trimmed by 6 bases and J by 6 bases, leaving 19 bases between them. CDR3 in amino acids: CASNRAEEGGEQYF. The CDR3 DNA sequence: TGCGCCAGCAACAGGGCGGAGGAAGGGGGCGAGCAGTACTTC.